These T cell receptor beta chains were read from a single sample in a study of cytomegalovirus exposure and HLA in healthy donors. Data came from immunoSEQ multiplex PCR; TCRdb stores just in-frame clones and leaves some out. The sample holds more than 200,000 clones, 75% to 85% seen once. The sequenced material came from PBMCs. Receptor source: a girl aged 5-17 years in good health and CMV-seronegative. Each CDR3 is given with its conserved first and last residue. Only part of the rows carry a size: once, few, many, or a class if the clone is expanded.

v_gene: TRBV6-6; j_gene: TRBJ2-2; abundance: NA; CDR3aa: CASSATGLGNTGELFF
v_gene: TRBV5-5; j_gene: TRBJ2-4; abundance: NA; CDR3aa: CASSSPQQLAKNIQYF
v_gene: TRBV4-2; j_gene: TRBJ1-5; abundance: few; CDR3aa: CASSQGQGATPNQPQHF
v_gene: TRBV28; j_gene: TRBJ1-5; abundance: NA; CDR3aa: CASSFRRGGQPQHF
v_gene: TRBV5-4; j_gene: TRBJ1-1; abundance: NA; CDR3aa: CASSLSAGHEAFF
v_gene: TRBV6-5; j_gene: TRBJ2-7; abundance: NA; CDR3aa: CASSYNLGVAYEQYF
v_gene: TRBV30; j_gene: TRBJ2-6; abundance: few; CDR3aa: CAWGEGAGANVLTF
v_gene: TRBV18; j_gene: TRBJ2-5; abundance: NA; CDR3aa: CASSPRLAGGPYETQYF
v_gene: TRBV15; j_gene: TRBJ2-7; abundance: NA; CDR3aa: CATSRDSGGYEQYF
v_gene: TRBV5-8; j_gene: TRBJ2-7; abundance: NA; CDR3aa: CASSFSGYEQYF
v_gene: TRBV4-3; j_gene: TRBJ2-1; abundance: NA; CDR3aa: CASSRSSGSNEQFF
v_gene: TRBV28; j_gene: TRBJ2-6; abundance: NA; CDR3aa: CASSPTGANVLTF
v_gene: TRBV19; j_gene: TRBJ2-7; abundance: NA; CDR3aa: CASSRPDRIPHEQYF
v_gene: TRBV2; j_gene: TRBJ2-1; abundance: NA; CDR3aa: CASTPRGLAGSSYNEQFF
v_gene: TRBV5-5; j_gene: TRBJ2-1; abundance: NA; CDR3aa: CASSLGLAGVREQFF
v_gene: TRBV28; j_gene: TRBJ2-5; abundance: NA; CDR3aa: CASSLRQPFGETQYF
v_gene: TRBV18; j_gene: TRBJ1-6; abundance: NA; CDR3aa: CASSRGGVDSPLHF
v_gene: TRBV28; j_gene: TRBJ1-1; abundance: NA; CDR3aa: CASSSFGGSNTEAFF
v_gene: TRBV19; j_gene: TRBJ1-6; abundance: NA; CDR3aa: CASRSGTYNSPLHF
v_gene: TRBV5-1; j_gene: TRBJ2-3; abundance: NA; CDR3aa: CASSLGATDTQYF
v_gene: TRBV6-1; j_gene: TRBJ1-3; abundance: NA; CDR3aa: CASSGQGASGNTIYF
v_gene: TRBV2; j_gene: TRBJ1-5; abundance: once; CDR3aa: CASSSFNTEISNQPQHF
v_gene: TRBV7-2; j_gene: TRBJ2-5; abundance: NA; CDR3aa: CASSLVWGQGETQYF
v_gene: TRBV7-2; j_gene: TRBJ1-1; abundance: NA; CDR3aa: CASSLDTGLNTEAFF
v_gene: TRBV7-2; j_gene: TRBJ2-1; abundance: NA; CDR3aa: CASSGRTSGMGEQFF
v_gene: TRBV13; j_gene: TRBJ2-1; abundance: NA; CDR3aa: CASSLGLSSGWGSHNEQFF
v_gene: TRBV6-5; j_gene: TRBJ2-5; abundance: NA; CDR3aa: CASSPTSWARETQYF
v_gene: TRBV27; j_gene: TRBJ2-3; abundance: NA; CDR3aa: CASSPQGATSGRTDTQYF
v_gene: TRBV14; j_gene: TRBJ2-1; abundance: NA; CDR3aa: CASSRTSPNEQFF
v_gene: TRBV30; j_gene: TRBJ1-4; abundance: NA; CDR3aa: CAWSGGGLGEKLFF
v_gene: TRBV7-9; j_gene: TRBJ1-5; abundance: NA; CDR3aa: CASSLSGQNSNQPQHF
v_gene: TRBV11-2; j_gene: TRBJ2-3; abundance: NA; CDR3aa: CASSLRLRTGGHTDTQYF
v_gene: TRBV30; j_gene: TRBJ1-1; abundance: NA; CDR3aa: CAWREQTNTEAFF
v_gene: TRBV15; j_gene: TRBJ1-4; abundance: NA; CDR3aa: CATSASENEKLFF
v_gene: TRBV28; j_gene: TRBJ2-7; abundance: NA; CDR3aa: CASSWLYEQYF
v_gene: TRBV18; j_gene: TRBJ1-4; abundance: NA; CDR3aa: CASSPLPMSSPVF
v_gene: TRBV29-1; j_gene: TRBJ1-2; abundance: NA; CDR3aa: CSDQGPRGYTF